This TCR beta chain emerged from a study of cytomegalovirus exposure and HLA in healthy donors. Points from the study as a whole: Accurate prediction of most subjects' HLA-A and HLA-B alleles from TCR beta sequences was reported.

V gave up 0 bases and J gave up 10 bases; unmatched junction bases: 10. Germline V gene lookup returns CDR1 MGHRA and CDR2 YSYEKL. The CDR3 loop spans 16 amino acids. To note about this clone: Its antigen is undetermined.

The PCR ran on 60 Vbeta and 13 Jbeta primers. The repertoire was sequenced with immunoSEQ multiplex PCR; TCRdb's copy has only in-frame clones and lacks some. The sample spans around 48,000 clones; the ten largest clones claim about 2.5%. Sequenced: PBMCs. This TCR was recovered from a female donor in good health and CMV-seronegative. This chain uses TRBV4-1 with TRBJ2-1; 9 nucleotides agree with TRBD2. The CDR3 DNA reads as TGCGCCAGCAGCCAAGATCCTGGCGGGGGGGCAGAAGAGCAGTTCTTC. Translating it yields CASSQDPGGGAEEQFF.